A single sample is the source of the 12 T cell receptor beta chains below, sequenced in a study of cytomegalovirus exposure and HLA in healthy donors. Sequencing used immunoSEQ multiplex PCR; TCRdb keeps in-frame clones, though not all of them. The sample holds some 150,000 clones, around 84% seen once. The sequencing input was PBMCs. The source is a human donor in good health.

This clone was found once. V and J are TRBV2 and TRBJ2-5; TRBD1 matches at 9 bases. This CDR3 spans 12 amino acids. V was clipped by 11 bases and J by 4 bases; unmatched bases: 5. Looked up from germline, CDR1 is SNHLY and CDR2 is FYNNEI. CDR3 in DNA: TGTGCCGGCGGGACAGGGCTAGAGACCCAGTACTTC. It is translated as CAGGTGLETQYF.

V usage is TRBV7-9 and J usage is TRBJ1-5; TRBD1 might be the D (5 bases). Trimming stripped 1 base from V and 3 bases from J, with 19 bases between. The CDR3 runs to 18 residues. Germline V gene lookup returns CDR1 SEHNR and CDR2 FQNEAQ (reference sequence). This CDR3 is CASSLGSISGDPNQPQHF. CDR3 DNA sequence: TGTGCCAGCAGCTTAGGATCGATATCGGGGGACCCCAATCAGCCCCAGCATTTT.

The chain combines TRBV19 with TRBJ2-1; D may be TRBD1 (5 bases). Trimming shortened V by 8 bases and J by 3 bases, and 11 bases separated the two germline ends. The CDR3 totals 13 residues. Looked up from germline, CDR1 is LNHDA and CDR2 is SQIVND (reference sequence). The DNA for the CDR3 is TGTGCCAGTGCCTATGACAGCTACAATGAGCAGTTCTTC. The encoded protein is CASAYDSYNEQFF.

The chain carries TRBV2 and TRBJ2-6; perhaps TRBD1 as D (6 bases). V dropped 6 bases and J dropped 0 bases, with 12 bases sitting between them. The CDR3 has 16 residues. The germline V gene encodes CDR1 SNHLY and CDR2 FYNNEI. CDR3 bases: TGTGCCAGCAGACAGGGCCAAAGCTCTGGGGCCAACGTCCTGACTTTC. It translates to CASRQGQSSGANVLTF.

The genes are TRBV7-9 and TRBJ2-3; 8 bases agree with TRBD2. Germline V gene lookup returns CDR1 SEHNR and CDR2 FQNEAQ (reference sequence). This CDR3 is built from 16 residues. The J segment lost 4 bases and the V segment lost 4 bases, leaving 10 bases of the junction unmatched. CDR3 loop: CASSYKPGTRSDTQYF. The CDR3 DNA reads TGTGCCAGCAGCTACAAACCCGGGACTAGGTCAGATACGCAGTATTTT.

The rearrangement links TRBV30 to TRBJ1-5; TRBD1 might be the D (6 bases). This CDR3 is built from 14 residues. Trimming took 4 bases from V and 2 from J, leaving 12 bases between them. Germline values: CDR1 GTSNPN, CDR2 SVGIG (reference sequence). CDR3 residues: CAWNRDGGNQPQHF. For the CDR3, the DNA is TGTGCCTGGAACAGGGATGGCGGCAATCAGCCCCAGCATTTT.

The rearrangement links TRBV9 to TRBJ2-1; possible D gene TRBD1, 5 bases. This CDR3 is 16 amino acids long. V lost 4 bases and J 6 bases, leaving 20 bases between the germline ends. Germline V CDR1 and CDR2: SGDLS, YYNGEE. CDR3 nucleotides: TGTGCCAGCAGCACCCAATATGGGCAGGGAATCAATGAGCAGTTCTTC. Its protein product is CASSTQYGQGINEQFF.

This rearrangement joins TRBV6-5 to TRBJ2-7; a weak D match, TRBD1 (5 bases). This CDR3 region has 14 residues. The V gene lost 5 bases and the J gene lost 2 bases, with 13 bases spanning the gap. Germline CDR1 is MNHEY and CDR2 is SVGAGI. As DNA, the CDR3 is TGTGCCAGCAGTCTATCCAGGGTAACCTACGAGCAGTACTTC. This translates into CASSLSRVTYEQYF.

This chain links TRBV18 with TRBJ1-3; unclear D gene. V gave up 3 bases and J gave up 0 bases, with 12 bases separating them. The CDR3 covers 16 residues. The germline V gene has CDR1 KGHSH and CDR2 LQKENI. The CDR3 is CASSPRVDSSGNTIYF. CDR3 nucleotides: TGTGCCAGCTCACCGAGAGTTGATAGCTCTGGAAACACCATATATTTT. Looking up the rest from reference TRBV18 and TRBJ1-3 gives the full variable domain: NAGVMQNPRHLVRRRGQEARLRCSPMKGHSHVYWYRQLPEEGLKFMVYLQKENIIDESGMPKERFSAEFPKEGPSILRIQQVVRGDSAAYFCASSPRVDSSGNTIYFGEGSWLTVV.

V is TRBV4-1 and J is TRBJ2-3; TRBD2 might be the D (5 bases). This CDR3 is built from 15 residues. Between the trimmed V and J ends, which lost 0 bases and 5 bases, there was a span of 12 bases. Germline CDR1 MGHRA, CDR2 YSYEKL. CDR3 region: CASSQDGSAGDTQYF. CDR3 sequence (DNA): TGCGCCAGCAGCCAAGATGGGAGCGCGGGAGATACGCAGTATTTT.

This sequence joins TRBV6-4 and TRBJ2-1, with D unresolved. CDR3 length: 13 residues. V lost 3 bases, J lost 9 bases, and 12 bases lay in between. Germline V gives CDR1 MRHNA, CDR2 SNTAGT. The CDR3: CASSEARSGEQFF. Here the CDR3 DNA reads TGTGCCAGCAGTGAGGCTCGATCGGGTGAGCAGTTCTTC.

The gene calls are TRBV4-1 and TRBJ2-7; possible D gene TRBD1, 6 bases. V was cut by 3 bases and J by 5 bases, with 11 bases left in between. The CDR3 consists of 13 residues. From germline, CDR1 is MGHRA and CDR2 YSYEKL. The CDR3 region is CASSHRNRDEQYF. The CDR3 coding sequence is TGCGCCAGCAGCCACAGGAACAGGGACGAGCAGTACTTC.